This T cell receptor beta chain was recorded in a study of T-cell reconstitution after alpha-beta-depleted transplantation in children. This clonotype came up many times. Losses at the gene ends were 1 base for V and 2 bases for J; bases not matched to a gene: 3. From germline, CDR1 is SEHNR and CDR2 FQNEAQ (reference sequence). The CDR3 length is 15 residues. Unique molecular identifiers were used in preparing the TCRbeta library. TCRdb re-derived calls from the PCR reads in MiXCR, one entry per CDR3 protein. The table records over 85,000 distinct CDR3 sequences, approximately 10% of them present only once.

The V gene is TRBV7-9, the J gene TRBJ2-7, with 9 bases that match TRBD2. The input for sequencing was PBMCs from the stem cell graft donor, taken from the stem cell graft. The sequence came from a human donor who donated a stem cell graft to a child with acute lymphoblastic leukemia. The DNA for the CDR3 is TGTGCCAGCAGCTTAGAACCTAGCGGGGCCTACGAGCAGTACTTC. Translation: CASSLEPSGAYEQYF.